This is a list of T cell receptor beta chains from one sample in a study of T-cell memory formation after mild COVID-19. Via MiXCR, TCRdb re-called the 5' RACE reads, giving one row per CDR3 protein. The data contain 350,000 to 500,000 distinct CDR3 sequences, 20% to 25% of them seen just once; the ten biggest clones take up over 10%. Sequencing input: PBMCs or a T cell subset sorted from them (not recorded which). Receptors originate from an adult woman who had mild COVID-19 (a few samples of this study predate the infection). Cell type and time point are not known. The CDR3 runs from the conserved cysteine through the conserved F or W. The D gene is left open where the match is weak. Clone size, where shown, is once, few, many, or a class for clones that have expanded.

abundance	v_gene	j_gene	d_gene	CDR3aa	CDR3nt
.	TRBV12-3/TRBV12-4	TRBJ2-3	.	CASSPIVGTDTQYF	TGTGCCAGCAGCCCGATAGTGGGCACAGATACGCAGTATTTT
few	TRBV7-2	TRBJ2-3	TRBD2	CASSHPAGGIYTQYF	TGTGCCAGCAGCCACCCGGCGGGAGGGATATATACGCAGTATTTT
once	TRBV6-5	TRBJ2-3	.	CASSYGGADVTDTQYF	TGTGCCAGCAGTTACGGGGGGGCCGATGTCACAGATACGCAGTATTTT
few	TRBV12-3/TRBV12-4	TRBJ2-1	.	CASSFMFPRNEQFF	TGTGCCAGCAGTTTTATGTTTCCACGGAATGAGCAGTTCTTC
few	TRBV20-1	TRBJ2-7	TRBD1	CSTGVPPYEQYF	TGCAGTACAGGGGTCCCCCCCTACGAGCAGTACTTC
.	TRBV5-5	TRBJ2-2	TRBD1	CASSLLGQGTGELFF	TGTGCCAGCAGCTTGTTGGGACAGGGAACCGGGGAGCTGTTTTTT
few	TRBV5-5	TRBJ2-7	TRBD2	CASRFPGTTPYEQYF	TGTGCCAGCAGGTTCCCCGGGACTACACCCTACGAGCAGTACTTC
.	TRBV27	TRBJ2-7	.	CASSFRAEVMTVGYEQYF	TGTGCCAGCAGTTTTAGAGCGGAGGTGATGACAGTAGGGTACGAGCAGTACTTC
once	TRBV19	TRBJ2-1	TRBD2	CASSTPFGGGALEQFF	TGTGCCAGTAGTACCCCTTTTGGCGGGGGGGCTCTAGAGCAGTTCTTC
many	TRBV12-3/TRBV12-4	TRBJ2-7	.	CASSFNRWQYF	TGTGCCAGCAGTTTTAATAGGTGGCAGTACTTC
.	TRBV3-1	TRBJ2-7	TRBD2	CASSQEGLAGYEQYF	TGTGCCAGCAGCCAAGAGGGACTAGCGGGCTACGAGCAGTACTTC
.	TRBV5-1	TRBJ2-7	TRBD1	CASSPPGQTYEQYF	TGCGCCAGCAGCCCCCCGGGACAGACCTACGAGCAGTACTTC
.	TRBV7-8	TRBJ1-6	.	CASSPVTENSPLHF	TGTGCCAGCAGCCCTGTGACTGAGAATTCACCCCTCCACTTT
few	TRBV5-6	TRBJ2-7	.	CASSLWGRSYEQYF	TGTGCCAGCAGCTTGTGGGGCCGCTCCTACGAGCAGTACTTC
few	TRBV18	TRBJ2-3	.	CASSPSLNGTQGTQYF	TGTGCCAGCTCACCATCTCTAAATGGGACGCAGGGAACGCAGTATTTT
.	TRBV7-2	TRBJ1-1	.	CASSLGDRRNTEAFF	TGTGCCAGCAGCTTAGGAGACAGGCGGAACACTGAAGCTTTCTTT
few	TRBV15	TRBJ2-3	.	CATSRVKDTQYF	TGTGCCACCAGCAGGGTCAAAGATACGCAGTATTTT
few	TRBV7-6	TRBJ2-3	.	CASSSGTAGDTQYF	TGTGCCAGCAGCTCGGGGACTGCTGGGGATACGCAGTATTTT
.	TRBV29-1	TRBJ1-1	.	CSVVAGEAFF	TGCAGCGTTGTGGCAGGGGAAGCTTTCTTT
.	TRBV6-5	TRBJ2-2	.	CASNGGGGGELFF	TGTGCCAGCAATGGGGGCGGAGGCGGGGAGCTGTTTTTT
few	TRBV12-3/TRBV12-4	TRBJ2-2	.	CASRPLTGTGELFF	TGTGCCAGCAGACCTCTTACAGGGACCGGGGAGCTGTTTTTT
few	TRBV4-2	TRBJ1-3	.	CASSQGQEVGNTIYF	TGTGCCAGCAGCCAAGGTCAAGAGGTCGGAAACACCATATATTTT
.	TRBV12-3/TRBV12-4	TRBJ2-5	.	CASSLGLTRQETQYF	TGTGCCAGCAGTTTAGGGTTGACTAGACAAGAGACCCAGTACTTC
.	TRBV6-5	TRBJ2-7	.	CASRPSGTHSSYEQYF	TGTGCCAGCAGACCGTCCGGGACACATAGCTCCTACGAGCAGTACTTC
.	TRBV20-1	TRBJ2-7	.	CSAPGSAYEQYF	TGCAGTGCTCCCGGGTCAGCCTACGAGCAGTACTTC
.	TRBV12-3/TRBV12-4	TRBJ1-2	.	CASTRTPNYGYTF	TGTGCCAGCACTCGGACGCCGAACTATGGCTACACCTTC
few	TRBV11-2	TRBJ2-7	TRBD1	CASSSIGQGGEQYF	TGTGCCAGCAGCTCGATTGGACAGGGTGGCGAGCAGTACTTC
few	TRBV15	TRBJ1-5	.	CATSRVGNQPQHF	TGTGCCACCAGCAGAGTAGGGAATCAGCCCCAGCATTTT
.	TRBV12-3/TRBV12-4	TRBJ2-7	.	CASSSRDAYVGEQYF	TGTGCAAGCAGTTCCCGGGACGCCTATGTAGGAGAGCAGTACTTC
.	TRBV6-6	TRBJ2-7	TRBD1	CASSHIGTGLTYEQYF	TGTGCCAGCAGTCACATCGGGACAGGGCTAACCTACGAGCAGTACTTC
.	TRBV28	TRBJ2-3	.	CASSPRWGSSVGDTQYF	TGTGCCAGCAGTCCCCGCTGGGGTAGCTCGGTTGGAGATACGCAGTATTTT
few	TRBV24-1	TRBJ2-3	.	CATSDPSGREDTQYF	TGTGCCACCAGTGATCCCTCGGGCCGCGAGGATACGCAGTATTTT
.	TRBV14	TRBJ2-1	.	CASSQEIWGEQFF	TGTGCCAGCAGCCAAGAGATTTGGGGAGAGCAGTTCTTC
few	TRBV11-2	TRBJ2-5	.	CASSLIIQAETQYF	TGTGCCAGCAGCTTGATCATCCAGGCCGAGACCCAGTACTTC
few	TRBV4-2	TRBJ2-6	.	CASSQESNSGANVLTF	TGTGCCAGCAGCCAAGAGAGTAACTCTGGGGCCAACGTCCTGACTTTC
few	TRBV12-3/TRBV12-4	TRBJ2-2	TRBD1	CASSGQGRTGELFF	TGTGCCAGCAGCGGACAGGGGAGGACCGGGGAGCTGTTTTTT
.	TRBV9	TRBJ2-7	.	CASTPEDRIYEQYF	TGTGCCAGCACCCCCGAGGACAGAATCTACGAGCAGTACTTC
.	TRBV6-5	TRBJ2-5	.	CASTPGGAGQETQYF	TGTGCCAGCACCCCAGGAGGGGCAGGGCAGGAGACCCAGTACTTC
few	TRBV6-5	TRBJ1-2	TRBD1	CASKQGIYGYTF	TGTGCCAGTAAACAGGGGATTTATGGCTACACCTTC
once	TRBV9	TRBJ2-5	TRBD2	CASSAGGLAGGQETQYF	TGTGCCAGCAGCGCAGGGGGACTAGCGGGTGGCCAAGAGACCCAGTACTTC
.	TRBV10-2	TRBJ2-7	TRBD1	CASESRDRGDEQYF	TGCGCCAGCGAATCCCGGGACAGGGGCGACGAGCAGTACTTC
.	TRBV24-1	TRBJ2-2	.	CATSLQRHGELFF	TGTGCCACCAGTCTCCAACGGCACGGGGAGCTGTTTTTT
many	TRBV3-1	TRBJ2-2	TRBD2	CASSPTSALAGELFF	TGTGCCAGCAGCCCGACTAGCGCCCTTGCCGGGGAGCTGTTTTTT
.	TRBV4-2	TRBJ2-7	TRBD2	CASSLRLAGSYEQYF	TGTGCCAGCAGCCTAAGACTAGCGGGCTCCTACGAGCAGTACTTC
few	TRBV20-1	TRBJ2-1	TRBD2	CSARALADGSGQFF	TGCAGTGCTAGAGCACTAGCGGATGGCTCCGGGCAGTTCTTC